Listed below are T cell receptor beta chains from one sample, sequenced in a study of immune evolution from preneoplasia to lung adenocarcinoma. Libraries were prepared by immunoSEQ multiplex PCR; TCRdb keeps only in-frame clonotypes and omits some of them. The sample has 4,900 or so clones, over 65% seen once. What was sequenced was FFPE lung adenocarcinoma in situ tissue. All receptors come from a person aged 60-79 years with lung adenocarcinoma. CDR3s leave out the opening cysteine and the closing phenylalanine or tryptophan.

j_call v_call cdr3_aa
TRBJ1-6 TRBV6-5 ASSYWDRTNSPLH
TRBJ2-2 TRBV5-8 ASSLVGRGTGELF
TRBJ1-5 TRBV13 ASSLGSDTPINQPQH
TRBJ2-5 TRBV5-1 ASRGEETQY
TRBJ1-1 TRBV7-6 ASSLGDRGYNTEAF
TRBJ1-2 TRBV29-1 SVDTGDRLSGYT
TRBJ2-7 TRBV16 ASSRPGTGNYEQY
TRBJ2-7 TRBV28 ASSLPIWQGRNEQY
TRBJ1-1 TRBV10-2 ASSELTLQGNTEAF
TRBJ1-4 TRBV5-1 ASSQGTGGREKLF
TRBJ1-2 TRBV19 ASSREGQTYGYT
TRBJ2-7 TRBV6-6 ASSYAPTGIPYEQY
TRBJ1-3 TRBV7-2 ASSPDSPSGNTIY
TRBJ2-1 TRBV6-1 ASSVTSGDNNEQF
TRBJ1-4 TRBV5-1 ASSFGGAKDEKLF
TRBJ2-7 TRBV12-5 ASGLASLSLGYYEQY
TRBJ2-2 TRBV15 ATSNEGFGELF
TRBJ2-7 TRBV6-6 ATSEPSSYEQY
TRBJ2-1 TRBV27 ASRNQGGGRNNEQF
TRBJ1-2 TRBV18 ASTYRDSYGYT
NA TRBV4-3 ASSEATSGGIYEQY
TRBJ1-3 TRBV4-1 ASSQASYRVTGNTIY
TRBJ1-5 TRBV6-6 ASTRVSNQPQH
TRBJ1-4 TRBV5-1 ASSSTATNEKLF
TRBJ1-1 TRBV5-8 ASSPLLAGRTEAF
TRBJ1-6 TRBV9 ASSVFWQLNSPLH
TRBJ2-2 TRBV7-2 ASSLGRSLSNTGELF
TRBJ2-5 TRBV5-4 ASSLGPSQETQY
TRBJ2-7 TRBV4-1 ASSQGLGQGAGEQY
TRBJ1-2 TRBV6-1 ASSKESGSVGYT
TRBJ2-5 TRBV7-9 ASSLETGPETQY
TRBJ1-3 TRBV15 ATSRDFRSGRNSGNTIY
TRBJ2-3 TRBV11-2 ASSFSGGPTSTDTQY
TRBJ1-5 TRBV18 ASSPFAQGHSNQPQH